This T cell receptor beta chain was recovered during a study of identical twins. Regarding the study as a whole: Abundant beta clonotypes from cord blood bore fewer insertions; memory repertoires lacked this pattern.

One entry per CDR3 protein results from TCRdb running MiXCR on the 5' RACE reads. The repertoire holds 470,000 or so distinct CDR3 sequences, with approximately 25% as singletons. The V gene lost 6 bases and the J gene lost 9 bases, with 28 bases spanning the gap. Germline loops: CDR1 SGHRS, CDR2 YFSETQ. The CDR3 loop spans 16 amino acids. About this clonotype itself: The target antigen is unknown.

The sample was also reused in another study, on T cells expressing NK-cell markers. That work states: Sorted CD3+CD56-NKG2C+, CD3+CD56+NKG2C+ and CD3+CD56+NKG2C- T cells supplied the TCR beta repertoires.

This receptor was obtained from a woman aged 18-30 years in good health. The sequenced material came from CD4+ T cells sorted from blood. The rearrangement joins TRBV5-1 to TRBJ2-7; D is ambiguous. In DNA, the CDR3 is TGCGCCAGCATGCTCCGAAGCCCACCCCCGCATACACGGCAGTACTTC. It yields the protein CASMLRSPPPHTRQYF.